The present T cell receptor (beta chain) was sequenced within a study of T cell responses to AZD1222 COVID-19 vaccine. Note on this clone: Antigen: not known.

With 5 bases removed from V and 5 bases from J, the gap between germline ends came to 15 bases. Germline CDR1 and CDR2: MNHEY and SMNVEV (reference sequence). CDR3 length: 14 residues. Sequencing was performed with immunoSEQ multiplex PCR; in TCRdb, only in-frame clones are kept and a portion is missing. This sample carries over 95,000 clones, approximately 91% of them seen once, and the ten largest clones take around a sixth. Study-level points and caveats: Females outnumbered males among donors, who were mostly white British; clonal diversity was possibly underestimated.

The chain carries TRBV27 and TRBJ1-1; tentative D call: TRBD1 (6 bases). This receptor was taken from an adult who received the AZD1222 COVID-19 vaccine. The material was peripheral blood, obtained 28 days after the second AZD1222 dose. CDR3 in amino acids: CASSDRSLGTEAFF. The CDR3 region has the DNA TGTGCCAGCAGTGACAGGTCACTGGGTACTGAAGCTTTCTTT.